The 20 T cell receptor beta chains presented below share a single source sample, sequenced in a study of response to subunit inactivated influenza vaccine. TCRdb re-called the RT-PCR reads with MiXCR, one entry per CDR3 protein. The sample includes hundreds of thousands of distinct CDR3 sequences, approximately 17% of them seen just once. Sequencing was performed on PBMCs from blood, taken 5 to 6 days after vaccination. The receptors were sampled from a man aged 50 to 60 who received an inactivated influenza vaccine.

This rearrangement joins TRBV20-1 to TRBJ1-6, with TRBD1 matching 8 bases. The V gene end was trimmed by 0 bases and the J gene end by 7 bases; junction bases not matched to a gene: 14. The CDR3 is made up of 18 amino acids. In germline, CDR1 is DFQATT, CDR2 SNEGSKA (reference sequence). The CDR3 sequence: CSARDYRQGAVYNSPLHF. For the CDR3, the DNA is TGCAGTGCTAGAGATTATCGGCAGGGGGCCGTTTACAATTCACCCCTCCACTTT.

The J gene is TRBJ1-5, the V gene TRBV20-1; 9 bases are a match to TRBD1. The J segment lost 5 bases and the V segment lost 5 bases, leaving 4 bases of the junction unmatched. Germline-derived CDR1 and CDR2 are DFQATT and SNEGSKA (reference sequence). This CDR3 is built from 13 residues. The CDR3: CSAPRQGDQPQHF. For the CDR3, the DNA is TGCAGTGCTCCTCGACAGGGGGATCAGCCCCAGCATTTT.

This clonotype was counted between two and nine times. DNA of the CDR3: TGTGCCAGCAGTGGAGCCTCTAATGAGCAGTTCTTC. Protein: CASSGASNEQFF. This rearrangement joins TRBV25-1 to TRBJ2-1; no definite D call. This CDR3 region has 12 residues. Germline CDR1 reads MGHDK; CDR2 reads SYGVNS. V was cut by 4 bases and J by 7 bases, with 8 bases left in between.

The chain recombines TRBV20-1 with TRBJ2-3, with 7 bases lining up with TRBD1. The ends lost 6 bases at V and 3 bases at J; junction bases unmatched: 6. Per germline, CDR1 DFQATT and CDR2 SNEGSKA (reference sequence). This CDR3 comprises 13 residues. CDR3 in amino acids: CSAKTGVTDTQYF. Here the CDR3 DNA reads TGCAGTGCAAAAACAGGGGTTACAGATACGCAGTATTTT.

On this clonotype itself: Because it lacks the conserved phenylalanine or tryptophan at the end, this CDR3 is likely a read error. The DNA is omitted, as the CDR3 cannot be located on it reliably, and the CDR3 follows TCRdb's listing. The chain carries TRBV12-3 or TRBV12-4 and TRBJ2-1; TRBD2 is the table's D call and was not checked against the DNA. The CDR3 spans 11 amino acids, including both terminal residues. CDR3 protein: CASSSGTEPRI.

This clonotype was seen a handful of times. The chain links TRBV12-3 or TRBV12-4 to TRBJ1-1; D remains ambiguous. With 5 bases removed from V and 4 bases from J, the gap between germline ends came to 17 bases. The CDR3 extends over 15 amino acids. The CDR3 sequence: CASSLNPEVGTEAFF. The CDR3 DNA sequence: TGTGCCAGCAGTCTTAACCCCGAGGTGGGCACTGAAGCTTTCTTT.

The chain couples TRBV5-1 to TRBJ2-1, with D maybe TRBD1 (8 bases). Germline lookup yields CDR1 SGHRS and CDR2 YFSETQ. The CDR3 is made up of 13 amino acids. Between the trimmed V and J ends, which lost 5 bases and 9 bases, there was a span of 15 bases. The chain's CDR3 is CASSNTGGGEQFF. CDR3 coding DNA: TGCGCCAGCAGTAATACAGGGGGGGGTGAGCAGTTCTTC.

V and J are TRBV7-3 and TRBJ2-2; the match to TRBD2 covers 13 bases. V lost 0 bases and J lost 5; bases outside the gene matches: 6. Germline CDR1 SGHTA, CDR2 FQGTGA. This CDR3 is 18 amino acids long. The CDR3 loop is CASSLTGRLAGGTGELFF. In DNA form, the CDR3 reads TGTGCCAGCAGCTTAACGGGGAGACTAGCGGGAGGAACCGGGGAGCTGTTTTTT.

This chain uses TRBV12-3 or TRBV12-4 with TRBJ2-2; the D is unclear. There are 13 residues in the CDR3. V gave up 8 bases and J gave up 5 bases, with 12 bases separating them. This chain's CDR3 is CASERLGTGELFF. The DNA for the CDR3 is TGTGCCAGCGAGAGATTGGGGACCGGGGAGCTGTTTTTT.

This clonotype was detected only a few times. The gene calls are TRBV20-1 and TRBJ2-7; TRBD2 agrees at 7 bases. Trimming took 1 base from V and 6 from J; bases not matched to a gene: 6. The germline V gene encodes CDR1 DFQATT and CDR2 SNEGSKA (reference sequence). This CDR3 comprises 13 residues. The CDR3 here is CSARAWGEGEQYF. The CDR3 coding sequence is TGCAGTGCTAGAGCCTGGGGGGAGGGCGAGCAGTACTTC.

This clonotype was detected a few times. The V call is TRBV20-1, the J call TRBJ2-7; D not resolved. This CDR3 has 13 amino acids. V was shortened by 6 bases and J by 1 base, with 13 bases between the two germline ends. The germline V gene encodes CDR1 DFQATT and CDR2 SNEGSKA (reference sequence). CDR3 region: CSAVPVWSYEQYF. In nucleotides, the CDR3 is TGCAGTGCCGTCCCCGTCTGGTCCTACGAGCAGTACTTC.

The V gene is TRBV7-9, the J gene TRBJ2-1; D possibly corresponds to TRBD1 (6 bases). The CDR3 runs to 15 residues. CDR1 and CDR2 from the germline V gene are SEHNR and FQNEAQ (reference sequence). V lost 6 bases and J lost 7, with 19 bases in between. DNA of the CDR3: TGTGCCAGCAGTCCCCCCTATGTAGGGGGTAATGAGCAGTTCTTC. Translation: CASSPPYVGGNEQFF.

This clonotype was counted only a few times. The genes are TRBV29-1 and TRBJ2-1; no firm D call. The germline V gene has CDR1 SQVTM and CDR2 ANQGSEA. CDR3 length: 12 amino acids. V shed 4 bases and J shed 6 bases, with 10 bases lying between them. For the CDR3, the DNA is TGCAGCGTTGGCGAGCTATCCAATGAGCAGTTCTTC. This gives the protein CSVGELSNEQFF.

Only a few counts were recorded for this clonotype. The rearrangement links TRBV3-1 to TRBJ2-4; 9 bases align to TRBD1. This CDR3 is 15 amino acids long. Germline V CDR1 and CDR2: LGHDT, YNNKEL (reference sequence). With V trimmed by 4 bases and J by 7 bases, 8 bases remained unmatched. Here the CDR3 reads CASSRLGTGSNIQYF. CDR3 sequence (DNA): TGTGCCAGCAGCCGCCTGGGGACAGGGTCTAACATTCAGTACTTC.

The V and J genes are TRBV7-2 and TRBJ2-5; tentatively, D is TRBD2 (5 bases). Germline V gene sequence: CDR1 SGHTA, CDR2 FQGNSA. The CDR3 consists of 17 residues. The germline V and J ends were trimmed by 2 bases and 5 bases, with 21 bases remaining between them. The CDR3 is CASSLRPMGSLGETQYF. CDR3 DNA sequence: TGTGCCAGCAGCTTAAGGCCAATGGGGAGTTTGGGGGAGACCCAGTACTTC.

The chain recombines TRBV7-2 with TRBJ2-3; D may be TRBD2 (6 bases). The CDR3 totals 16 residues. Germline V gene data show CDR1 as SGHTA and CDR2 as FQGNSA. Trimming left V 1 base short and J 9 bases short, with 20 bases between. As DNA, the CDR3 is TGTGCCAGCAGCTTAGATGGAGGGACCGCGTTGCGGACGCAGTATTTT. It encodes CASSLDGGTALRTQYF.

This clonotype was counted ten times or more. The gene calls are TRBV28 and TRBJ2-5; D gene uncertain. The V gene's germline CDR1 is MDHEN and CDR2 SYDVKM. Trimming shortened V by 6 bases and J by 2 bases, and 13 bases separated the two germline ends. The CDR3 spans 14 residues. The CDR3 sequence: CASSPPGLQETQYF. The DNA of the CDR3 is TGTGCCAGCAGCCCCCCAGGTCTGCAAGAGACCCAGTACTTC.

This clonotype has a count of ten or more. The chain combines TRBV20-1 with TRBJ2-7; D unclear. The CDR3 runs 12 residues. The germline V gene has CDR1 DFQATT and CDR2 SNEGSKA (reference sequence). V lost 2 bases and J lost 4, with 9 bases in between. CDR3 sequence: CSARYIDYEQYF. As DNA, the CDR3 is TGCAGTGCTAGATATATAGATTACGAGCAGTACTTC.

This clonotype turned up a few times. The gene calls are TRBV4-2 and TRBJ2-3; a possible D gene is TRBD2 (5 bases). CDR3 length: 16 residues. Looked up from germline, CDR1 is LGHNA and CDR2 is YNFKEQ. Trimming removed 0 bases at V and 1 base at J, with 11 bases between. The CDR3 region has the DNA TGTGCCAGCAGCCAAGAGGGGAGTGGGCGCACAGATACGCAGTATTTT. Translating gives CASSQEGSGRTDTQYF.

The sample holds a few counts of this clonotype. V gene TRBV6-2 or TRBV6-3 combines with J gene TRBJ2-7; D is undetermined. CDR3 length: 13 residues. V was cut by 6 bases and J by 7 bases, with 16 bases left in between. Per germline, CDR1 MNHEY and CDR2 SVGEGT. The CDR3 region has the DNA TGTGCCAGCAGCCGAGACGGCTCCGGGGAGCAGTACTTC. Protein: CASSRDGSGEQYF.